This record covers a single T cell receptor (beta chain). No antigen is known for it. This specimen belongs to a study of early T cells in non-severe SARS-CoV-2 infection. In the study overall: Bulk RNA from unsorted whole blood was sequenced; chains were unpaired. Study-wide results and caveats: VDJdb-based matching was biased toward anti-spike CD8 responses and missed private and CD4 specificities.

As part of library construction, unique molecular identifiers were attached to individual cDNA molecules. MiXCR, run by TCRdb on the 5' RACE reads, gives a single entry per CDR3 protein. The table has over 55,000 distinct CDR3 sequences, around 12% seen once. Sequencing used whole blood. The clonotype originates from an adult who was a healthcare worker with PCR-confirmed SARS-CoV-2 infection or an uninfected control (not recorded which).

This CDR3 reads CASRTSGGNMQTQYF. The CDR3 DNA reads as TGTGCCAGCAGGACTAGCGGGGGGAATATGCAGACCCAGTACTTC. The chain recombines TRBV28 with TRBJ2-5, with 13 nucleotides matching TRBD2. The CDR3 consists of 15 residues. The junction had 7 bases not matched to a gene; V was cut back by 6 bases and J by 6 bases. Germline V gene data show CDR1 as MDHEN and CDR2 as SYDVKM.